What follows is one T cell receptor (beta chain) and its context. The data were obtained in a study of blood T cell repertoires in COVID-19. Study as a whole: Samples of COVID-19 (acute and convalescent) were obtained from the United States, Italy and Spain.

Original methodology: How many nucleated cells were present was estimated from reference gene primer amplification. Profiled with immunoSEQ multiplex PCR; TCRdb holds only in-frame clones, not every one. That table supplies the V and J calls and clone size; D and trimming were determined from the DNA. The table lists 120,000 to 150,000 clones, 84% of them singletons. The V gene's germline CDR1 is SNHLY and CDR2 FYNNEI. Germline trimming cut 6 bases from V and 3 bases from J; bases unmatched to any gene: 2. The CDR3 loop spans 14 amino acids. The cohort comprised adults aged 18 to 89 years residing in 20 to 30 US areas.

Sequencing was performed on PBMCs or T cells enriched from blood (not recorded which). The chain combines TRBV2 with TRBJ2-2; 9 nucleotides match TRBD2. The receptor comes from a woman between 50 and 59 years old with acute COVID-19. The CDR3 DNA follows: TGTGCCAGCAGACTAGCGGGCTACACCGGGGAGCTGTTTTTT. Its translation is CASRLAGYTGELFF. Combining the CDR3 with reference TRBV2 and TRBJ2-2 gives the whole variable domain EPEVTQTPSHQVTQMGQEVILRCVPISNHLYFYWYRQILGQKVEFLVSFYNNEISEKSEIFDDQFSVERPDGSNFTLKIRSTKLEDSAMYFCASRLAGYTGELFFGEGSRLTVL.